This T cell receptor beta chain was found in a study of blood T cell repertoires in COVID-19 (dated by TCRdb to about 2020). With regard to the full study: The collaborator samples originated in the United States, Italy and Spain and spanned the acute and convalescent phases of COVID-19. Where available, HLA class I and class II types were taken from metadata supplied by the sample provider and were not determined by assay-based typing. Sample metadata almost always included a de-identified subject ID, COVID-19 status, age in years and sex. The prospective study material was composed of cDNA or gDNA derived from T cells, B-cell-depleted T cells, or PBMCs. The repertoires were released in a freely available public database meant as a resource for research on the immune response to SARS-CoV-2. Subjects who had been exposed to COVID-19, were actively infected with it, or had recovered from it provided the deeply sampled blood TCRbeta repertoires that made up the dataset. The samples were drawn from two sources: the first 160 participants of the ongoing ImmuneRACE study, and fewer than 1,500 subjects contributed by 6 global collaborators. Summary of the overall study and its limitations: How much clinical and demographic metadata was included differed by source and by participant, and the metadata was provided uncurated.

Trimmed from V: 2 bases; trimmed from J: 4 bases; junction bases lacking a gene match: 4. The CDR3 has 16 amino acids, counting the end cysteine and phenylalanine. Only the CDR3 DNA stays, 48 bases, in frame from base 1. CDR1 MNHNY and CDR2 SVGAGI are derived from the germline V gene (reference sequence). Collaborating institutions collected whole blood in K2EDTA tubes following their own protocols. For TCRbeta analysis, collaborator samples were shipped as frozen whole blood, as isolated PBMCs, or as DNA extracted from either sample type. TCRbeta CDR3 regions were amplified from genomic DNA by means of the immunoSEQ Assay, a bias-controlled multiplex PCR. Per the source publication's procedure: Within the assay, amplification of reference gene primers was used to estimate how many nucleated cells each sample contained. To quantify the absolute abundance of each unique TCRbeta CDR3 rearrangement, sequence reads were collapsed and filtered. For each sample, productive Simpson clonality was calculated as the square root of Simpson's diversity index over productive rearrangements. TCRdb obtained this table from immuneACCESS and retained in-frame rearrangements with V and J assigned. These tables miss some clones; where compared with another copy, unresolved V genes account for less than half of the shortfall, and the remainder is unexplained. V and J calls plus clone size are reproduced from that table; the DNA served to infer D and trimming. This sample holds nearly 110,000 clones; about 80% were observed only once. 11% to 15% of the sample is held by the ten biggest clonotypes.

Details on this clone: Its antigen specificity is not known. Nothing much larger sits one base from this clone, and base qualities are not available.

The sequence joins TRBV6-6 to TRBJ1-5; 11 of the junction bases match TRBD1. Sequencing was performed on peripheral blood. This clonotype was obtained from a woman aged 55-69 years with acute or convalescent COVID-19. This receptor carries the CDR3 CASSYTGQGDNQPQHF. The DNA sequence follows: TGTGCCAGCAGTTACACGGGACAGGGGGATAATCAGCCCCAGCATTTT.